These 23 T cell receptor beta chains were all obtained from the same sample, sequenced in a study of cytomegalovirus exposure and HLA in healthy donors. Repertoires were generated with immunoSEQ multiplex PCR, while TCRdb's copy carries only in-frame clones and drops some. The sample carries about 240,000 clones, about 86% recorded once. Sequences were obtained from PBMCs. Receptors were obtained from a woman in her 30s in good health and CMV-seropositive.

A few counts support this clone. The CDR3 DNA follows: TGTGCCAGCACCTCCAGGGGCATGAACACTGAAGCTTTCTTT. It encodes CASTSRGMNTEAFF. The chain is built from TRBV11-1 and TRBJ1-1, with D perhaps TRBD1 (6 bases). The germline V gene has CDR1 SGHAT and CDR2 FQDESV (reference sequence). The V end lost 7 bases, the J end lost 0 bases, and 12 bases lay between the germline ends. The CDR3 has 14 amino acids.

This chain joins TRBV30 and TRBJ1-2, with 8 bases fitting TRBD1. CDR1 and CDR2 (germline): GTSNPN, SVGIG (reference sequence). The V segment lost 0 bases and the J segment 2 bases; nucleotides outside the gene matches: 11. This CDR3 has 17 amino acids. For the CDR3, the DNA is TGTGCCTGGAGTGTAACCCTGGGACAGGCCATAAACTATGGCTACACCTTC. It codes for CAWSVTLGQAINYGYTF.

The chain employs TRBV28 and TRBJ2-7, with 10 bases fitting TRBD1. V dropped 7 bases and J dropped 3; count of bases not matched to a gene: 9. From germline, CDR1 is MDHEN and CDR2 SYDVKM. The CDR3 totals 15 residues. As DNA, the CDR3 is TGTGCCAGCACTAAACCGGGACAGGGGTTCTACGAGCAGTACTTC. Amino acid sequence: CASTKPGQGFYEQYF.

V gene TRBV7-6 combines with J gene TRBJ1-4; D is unresolved. V dropped 5 bases and J dropped 0 bases, with 19 bases sitting between them. Germline lookup yields CDR1 SGHVS and CDR2 FNYEAQ. The CDR3 length is 18 residues. The DNA of the CDR3 is TGTGCCAGCAGCCCCGGTTGGTTCGGGTACGCAACTAATGAAAAACTGTTTTTT. Translated: CASSPGWFGYATNEKLFF. The whole variable domain, remainder taken from reference TRBV7-6 and TRBJ1-4, is GAGVSQSPRYKVTKRGQDVALRCDPISGHVSLYWYRQALGQGPEFLTYFNYEAQQDKSGLPNDRFSAERPEGSISTLTIQRTEQRDSAMYRCASSPGWFGYATNEKLFFGSGTQLSVL.

V is TRBV29-1 and J is TRBJ2-3; a weak D match, TRBD2 (5 bases). The germline gives CDR1 SQVTM, CDR2 ANQGSEA. The V end lost 8 bases, the J end lost 4 bases, and 16 bases lay between the germline ends. The CDR3 consists of 13 residues. The CDR3 sequence: CSTRALGSDTQYF. CDR3 bases: TGCAGCACGCGGGCCCTTGGCTCAGATACGCAGTATTTT.

This clone was picked up a small number of times. The chain uses TRBV19 and TRBJ2-7, with 7 bases aligning to TRBD2. V lost 7 bases and J lost 0; bases outside the gene matches: 6. The germline gives CDR1 LNHDA, CDR2 SQIVND (reference sequence). The CDR3 is 14 residues long. The DNA for the CDR3 is TGTGCCAGTACGACCCGGGGGGACTCCTACGAGCAGTACTTC. It translates to CASTTRGDSYEQYF.

The CDR3 loop reads CASSLGSLTTDTQYF. Written as DNA, the CDR3 is TGTGCCAGCAGCCTAGGGTCACTAACCACAGATACGCAGTATTTT. This sequence joins TRBV7-8 and TRBJ2-3; D unresolved. The V gene lost 5 bases and the J gene lost 2 bases, with 14 bases spanning the gap. The germline V gene has CDR1 SGHVS and CDR2 FQNEAQ. This CDR3 comprises 15 residues.

V is TRBV7-9 and J is TRBJ2-3; D remains unclear. The CDR3 extends over 13 amino acids. In germline, CDR1 is SEHNR, CDR2 FQNEAQ (reference sequence). With 7 bases removed from V and 4 bases from J, the gap between germline ends came to 12 bases. CDR3 sequence reads: CASTPELPDTQYF. In nucleotides, the CDR3 is TGTGCCAGCACTCCGGAGTTGCCAGATACGCAGTATTTT. The full variable domain, completed using reference TRBV7-9 and TRBJ2-3, is DTGVSQNPRHKITKRGQNVTFRCDPISEHNRLYWYRQTLGQGPEFLTYFQNEAQLEKSRLLSDRFSAERPKGSFSTLEIQRTEQGDSAMYLCASTPELPDTQYFGPGTRLTVL.

This chain links TRBV7-9 with TRBJ1-1; D call uncertain. The V gene's germline CDR1 is SEHNR and CDR2 FQNEAQ (reference sequence). The CDR3 sequence is 8 residues long. Trimming cost V 6 bases and J 10 bases, with 3 bases left between them. The CDR3 coding sequence is TGTGCCAGCAGGGCAGCTTTCTTT. It is translated as CASRAAFF. Full variable domain (outside the CDR3, taken from reference TRBV7-9 and TRBJ1-1): DTGVSQNPRHKITKRGQNVTFRCDPISEHNRLYWYRQTLGQGPEFLTYFQNEAQLEKSRLLSDRFSAERPKGSFSTLEIQRTEQGDSAMYLCASRAAFFGQGTRLTVV.

CDR3 sequence: CASSYTANYGYTF. CDR3 DNA sequence: TGTGCCAGCAGCTACACCGCTAACTATGGCTACACCTTC. This sequence joins TRBV7-9 and TRBJ1-2, with no clear D. The CDR3 extends over 13 amino acids. The germline V gene has CDR1 SEHNR and CDR2 FQNEAQ (reference sequence). Trimming took 4 bases from V and 0 from J, leaving 6 bases between them.

This clone was detected ten times or more. This rearrangement joins TRBV28 to TRBJ1-1, with D perhaps TRBD1 (5 bases). CDR3 length: 13 amino acids. Trimming took off 8 bases at V and 10 bases at J, with 20 bases between the two ends. CDR1 and CDR2 from the germline V gene are MDHEN and SYDVKM. The CDR3 is CASSREGRAGAFF. The CDR3 nucleotides read TGTGCCAGCTCCCGGGAGGGCAGGGCTGGAGCTTTCTTT.

The chain combines TRBV9 with TRBJ1-2; D might be TRBD1 (5 bases). Germline V gene data show CDR1 as SGDLS and CDR2 as YYNGEE. The CDR3 extends over 16 amino acids. V was pared by 3 bases and J by 4 bases, with 19 bases between. The CDR3 bases are TGTGCCAGCAGCGCAAGAAGTACCAGGAGGGGCTATGGCTACACCTTC. Its protein is CASSARSTRRGYGYTF.

The chain employs TRBV9 and TRBJ1-5; D remains unclear. The CDR3 runs 15 residues. In germline, CDR1 is SGDLS, CDR2 YYNGEE. The V gene lost 3 bases and the J gene lost 3 bases, with 13 bases spanning the gap. The CDR3 is CASSAGGSYNQPQHF. CDR3 sequence (DNA): TGTGCCAGCAGCGCTGGAGGGAGTTACAATCAGCCCCAGCATTTT. Based on the CDR3 plus reference TRBV9 and TRBJ1-5, the full variable domain is DSGVTQTPKHLITATGQRVTLRCSPRSGDLSVYWYQQSLDQGLQFLIQYYNGEERAKGNILERFSAQQFPDLHSELNLSSLELGDSALYFCASSAGGSYNQPQHFGDGTRLSIL.

The V call is TRBV28, the J call TRBJ2-5, with TRBD1 matching 10 bases. The germline CDR1 and CDR2 sequences are MDHEN and SYDVKM. The CDR3 covers 14 residues. V gave up 6 bases and J gave up 5 bases; unmatched junction bases: 6. CDR3 sequence: CASSPGQGWETQYF. In nucleotides, the CDR3 is TGTGCCAGCAGCCCGGGACAGGGGTGGGAGACCCAGTACTTC. Using reference TRBV28 and TRBJ2-5 for the parts outside the CDR3, the full variable domain is DVKVTQSSRYLVKRTGEKVFLECVQDMDHENMFWYRQDPGLGLRLIYFSYDVKMKEKGDIPEGYSVSREKKERFSLILESASTNQTSMYLCASSPGQGWETQYFGPGTRLLVL.

The genes are TRBV29-1 and TRBJ2-5, with 9 bases identical to TRBD1. The germline CDR1 and CDR2 sequences are SQVTM and ANQGSEA. The CDR3 runs 14 residues. J was trimmed by 4 bases and V by 3 bases; bases with no gene match: 6. This chain's CDR3 is CSVDRTGDGETQYF. The CDR3 bases are TGCAGCGTTGATAGGACAGGGGATGGAGAGACCCAGTACTTC.

The chain couples TRBV6-1 to TRBJ1-5; no clear D. The CDR3 totals 13 residues. Germline loops: CDR1 MNHNS, CDR2 SASEGT. With 3 bases removed from V and 0 bases from J, the gap between germline ends came to 3 bases. The CDR3 reads CASSDYSNQPQHF. The DNA for the CDR3 is TGTGCCAGCAGTGATTATAGCAATCAGCCCCAGCATTTT.

The chain couples TRBV6-1 to TRBJ2-2, with D tentatively TRBD1 (6 bases). The CDR3 consists of 15 residues. V was trimmed by 6 bases and J by 0 bases, leaving 11 bases between them. Germline loops: CDR1 MNHNS, CDR2 SASEGT. The CDR3 DNA sequence: TGTGCCAGCAGGCCAGGGGTCGCGAACACCGGGGAGCTGTTTTTT. It is translated as CASRPGVANTGELFF.

This clone was counted a few times. The CDR3 coding sequence is TGCGCCAGCAGCTTGGATGGATTAGCGGCTCCAGATACGCAGTATTTT. Protein product: CASSLDGLAAPDTQYF. The chain joins TRBV5-1 to TRBJ2-3; a weak D match, TRBD2 (6 bases). The V gene lost 0 bases and the J gene lost 4 bases, with 15 bases spanning the gap. The CDR3 is 16 residues long. The germline gives CDR1 SGHRS, CDR2 YFSETQ.

V usage is TRBV15 and J usage is TRBJ1-1, with D unresolved. V lost 6 bases and J lost 0, with 8 bases in between. This CDR3 region has 13 residues. CDR1 is LNHNV and CDR2 is YYDKDF in the germline V gene (reference sequence). CDR3 coding DNA: TGTGCCACCAGTCTACAGCTGAACACTGAAGCTTTCTTT. Translated: CATSLQLNTEAFF.

Points on this clone: At the DNA level, this CDR3 is encoded by other sequences in the same sample as well. The gene calls are TRBV29-1 and TRBJ2-2; tentatively, D is TRBD1 (6 bases). There are 12 residues in the CDR3. Germline CDR1 is SQVTM and CDR2 is ANQGSEA. The V end was cut by 6 bases, the J end by 1 base, with 6 bases between. CDR3 amino acids: CSVQGNTGELFF. For the CDR3, the DNA is TGCAGCGTACAGGGGAACACCGGGGAGCTGTTTTTT.

The J gene is TRBJ2-5, the V gene TRBV28; 13 bases fit TRBD2. This CDR3 is 16 amino acids long. The germline V gene has CDR1 MDHEN and CDR2 SYDVKM. V lost 5 bases and J lost 4; bases outside the gene matches: 7. The CDR3, as DNA: TGTGCCAGCAGTCCGTCGACTAGCGGGAGGAGAGAGACCCAGTACTTC. Amino acids: CASSPSTSGRRETQYF.

The chain joins TRBV4-1 to TRBJ2-1, with D perhaps matching TRBD1 (6 bases). The CDR3 totals 13 residues. The V and J ends lost 4 bases and 3 bases respectively, with 7 bases between them. Germline lookup yields CDR1 MGHRA and CDR2 YSYEKL. The DNA of the CDR3 is TGCGCCAGCAGCCTGGACAGCTACAATGAGCAGTTCTTC. Translation gives CASSLDSYNEQFF.

The gene calls are TRBV5-1 and TRBJ1-4, with a possible D match to TRBD1 (6 bases). The germline V and J ends were trimmed by 3 bases and 4 bases, with 13 bases remaining between them. Germline CDR1 is SGHRS and CDR2 is YFSETQ. The CDR3 has 15 amino acids. The CDR3 DNA reads as TGCGCCAGCAGCTGGACGACAGGTGATAATGAAAAACTGTTTTTT. Protein sequence: CASSWTTGDNEKLFF.